The clone carrying this T cell receptor beta chain was detected a few times. Antigen: not known. V dropped 4 bases and J dropped 9 bases, with 10 bases sitting between them. Germline V gene sequence: CDR1 PRHDT, CDR2 FYEKMQ (reference sequence). This CDR3 has 12 amino acids. A universal primer site was added by template switching, and unique molecular identifiers were carried by the cDNA. Each CDR3 protein is one row after TCRdb ran MiXCR on the 5' RACE reads. The data contain approximately 600,000 distinct CDR3 sequences, around 7.5% of them singletons. This record belongs to a study of identical twins. Study findings and constraints: It was possible that invariant MAIT and iNKT cells partly confounded the zero-insertion analyses. Conclusions were drawn cross-sectionally by statistical analysis, without following the same donors. Excess twin sharing in beta out-of-frame sequences was weaker.

These data were also reused for a study on yellow fever vaccine responses in identical twins.

The TCR was taken from a woman aged 18-30 years in good health. This chain uses TRBV13 with TRBJ2-1; possible D gene TRBD1, 6 bases. Sequenced sample: PBMCs. CDR3 region: CASSYRAVEQFF. The DNA for the CDR3 is TGTGCCAGCAGCTACAGGGCTGTTGAGCAGTTCTTC.